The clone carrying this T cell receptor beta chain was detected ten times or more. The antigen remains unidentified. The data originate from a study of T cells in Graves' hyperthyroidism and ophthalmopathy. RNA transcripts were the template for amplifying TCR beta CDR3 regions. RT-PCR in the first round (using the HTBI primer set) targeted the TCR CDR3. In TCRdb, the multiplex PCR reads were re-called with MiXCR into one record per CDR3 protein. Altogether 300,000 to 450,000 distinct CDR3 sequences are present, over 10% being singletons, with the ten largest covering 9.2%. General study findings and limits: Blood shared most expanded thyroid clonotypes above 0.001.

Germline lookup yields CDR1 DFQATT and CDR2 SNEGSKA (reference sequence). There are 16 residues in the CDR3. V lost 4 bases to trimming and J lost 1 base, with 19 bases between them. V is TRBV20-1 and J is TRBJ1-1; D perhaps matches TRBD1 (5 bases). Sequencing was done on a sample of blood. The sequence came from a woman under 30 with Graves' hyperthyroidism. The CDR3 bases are TGCAGTGCTACGCCTCCGTTCCCTGGGGGGAACACTGAAGCTTTCTTT. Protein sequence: CSATPPFPGGNTEAFF.